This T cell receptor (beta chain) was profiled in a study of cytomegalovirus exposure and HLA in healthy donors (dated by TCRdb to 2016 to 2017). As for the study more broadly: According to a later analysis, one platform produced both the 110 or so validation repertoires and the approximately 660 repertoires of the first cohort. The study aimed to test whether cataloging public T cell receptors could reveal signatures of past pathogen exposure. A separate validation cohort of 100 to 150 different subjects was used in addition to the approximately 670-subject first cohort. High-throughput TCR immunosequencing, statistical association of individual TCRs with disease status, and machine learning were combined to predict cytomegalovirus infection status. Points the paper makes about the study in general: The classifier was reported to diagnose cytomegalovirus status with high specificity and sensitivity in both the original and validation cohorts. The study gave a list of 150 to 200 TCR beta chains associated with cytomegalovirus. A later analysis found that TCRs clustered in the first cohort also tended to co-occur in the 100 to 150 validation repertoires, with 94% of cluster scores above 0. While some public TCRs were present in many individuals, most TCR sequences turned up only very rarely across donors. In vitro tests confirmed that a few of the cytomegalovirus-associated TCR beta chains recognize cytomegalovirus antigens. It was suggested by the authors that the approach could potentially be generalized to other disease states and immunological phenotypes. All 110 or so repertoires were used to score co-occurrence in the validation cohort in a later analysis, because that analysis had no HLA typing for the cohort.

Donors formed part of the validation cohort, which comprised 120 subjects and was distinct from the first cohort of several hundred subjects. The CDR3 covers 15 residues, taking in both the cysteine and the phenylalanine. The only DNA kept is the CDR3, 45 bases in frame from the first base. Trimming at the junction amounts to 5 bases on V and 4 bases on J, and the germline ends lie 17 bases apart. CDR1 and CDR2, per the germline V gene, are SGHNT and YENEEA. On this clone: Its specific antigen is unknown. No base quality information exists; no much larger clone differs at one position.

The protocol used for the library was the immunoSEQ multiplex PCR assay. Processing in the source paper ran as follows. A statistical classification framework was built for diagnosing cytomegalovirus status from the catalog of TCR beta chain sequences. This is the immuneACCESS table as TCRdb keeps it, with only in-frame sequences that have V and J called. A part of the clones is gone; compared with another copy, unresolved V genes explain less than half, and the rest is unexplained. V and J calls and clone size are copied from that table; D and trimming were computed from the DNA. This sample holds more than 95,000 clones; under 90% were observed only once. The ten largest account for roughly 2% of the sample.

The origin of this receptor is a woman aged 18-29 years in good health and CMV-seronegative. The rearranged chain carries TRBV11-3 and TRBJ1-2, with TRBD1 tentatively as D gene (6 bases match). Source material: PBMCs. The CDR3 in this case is CASSPGQAGGYGYTF. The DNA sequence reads TGTGCCAGCAGCCCGGGACAAGCCGGAGGCTATGGCTACACCTTC.